This T cell receptor (beta chain) was retrieved from a study of T cells after yellow fever vaccination. Study-wide points: There was a small share of clonotypes that showed up in both the CD4 and CD8 compartments. Reappearing after the booster were most of the clones from primary vaccination (roughly 95% CD4, approximately 85% CD8).

As concerns this clonotype: Its antigen is as yet unknown.

The germline V gene has CDR1 SGHNT and CDR2 YYREEE (reference sequence). The CDR3 runs to 15 residues. V was cut by 4 bases and J by 0 bases, with 11 bases left in between. TCR cDNA, made by 5'RACE template switching, carried an added universal primer site and UMIs. MiXCR, run by TCRdb on the 5' RACE reads, gives a single entry per CDR3 protein. The data hold some 110,000 distinct CDR3 sequences, with 7.4% observed a single time. The sample was CD4+ T cells sorted from PBMCs, taken 10 to 11 days after the first yellow fever vaccination. The chain carries TRBV5-4 and TRBJ1-3, with a weak D call TRBD1 (6 bases). The clonotype comes from a man in his late teens or twenties who received the YFV17D yellow fever vaccine. The DNA of the CDR3 is TGTGCCAGCAGCGGGGACACCGGCTCTGGAAACACCATATATTTT. Protein product: CASSGDTGSGNTIYF.